One sample yielded the 14 T cell receptor beta chains listed below, sequenced in a study of T cells in women clearing cervical HPV infection. Generated by immunoSEQ multiplex PCR, the TCRdb table keeps only in-frame clones and is missing some. The table lists around 30,000 clones. The material sequenced was blood buffy coat. The receptor source for this set is a woman aged 18 to 75 with a cervical HPV16 infection that either progressed to CIN3+ or cleared (not recorded which).

For this clone: The CDR3 goes on 3 residues after the read ends, and that part is filled in from the germline J gene. The J gene is TRBJ1-5, the V gene TRBV7-2, with D maybe TRBD1 (6 bases). The CDR3 has 13 amino acids. V lost 5 bases and J 5 bases, leaving 10 bases between the germline ends. Germline V gives CDR1 SGHTA, CDR2 FQGNSA. This CDR3 is CASSLDRDQPQHF. Incomplete CDR3 DNA: TGTGCCAGCAGCCTGGACAGAGATCAGCCC. The full variable domain, completed using reference TRBV7-2 and TRBJ1-5, is GAGVSQSPSNKVTEKGKDVELRCDPISGHTALYWYRQSLGQGLEFLIYFQGNSAPDKSGLPSDRFSAERTGGSVSTLTIQRTQQEDSAVYLCASSLDRDQPQHFGDGTRLSIL.

Concerning this clone itself: Coverage ceases 3 residues before the CDR3 finishes, and the germline J gene fills in the end. V is TRBV18 and J is TRBJ2-5; D not certain. The CDR3 is made up of 13 amino acids. From germline, CDR1 is KGHSH and CDR2 LQKENI. Trimming shortened V by 0 bases and J by 5 bases, and 7 bases separated the two germline ends. CDR3 amino acids: CASSPPGLETQYF. Partial CDR3 DNA: TGTGCCAGCTCACCACCGGGCCTCGAGACC.

Note on this clone: The CDR3 extends 3 residues past the end of the read, so its final part is completed from the germline J gene. The rearrangement uses TRBV11-1 and TRBJ2-3, with TRBD2 matching over 8 bases. CDR1 and CDR2 from the germline V gene are SGHAT and FQDESV (reference sequence). The CDR3 has 13 amino acids. The CDR3 protein is CASRPGGVETQYF. Partial CDR3 DNA: TGTGCCAGCAGGCCCGGGGGGGTAGAGACG. Supplemented by reference TRBV11-1 and TRBJ2-3, the full variable domain reads EAEVAQSPRYKITEKSQAVAFWCDPISGHATLYWYRQILGQGPELLVQFQDESVVDDSQLPKDRFSAERLKGVDSTLKIQPAELGDSAMYLCASRPGGVETQYFGPGTRLTVL.

Remarks on this clone: Read sequence stops 3 residues before the CDR3 end, and the germline J gene provides the missing end. The chain is built from TRBV11-3 and TRBJ2-3; 9 nucleotides match TRBD1. The CDR3 runs 12 residues. Germline V lookup: CDR1 SGHNT, CDR2 YENEEA. CDR3 DNA, as far as it was read: TGTGCCAGCAGCCGGGACAGGGAGACG. Protein sequence: CASSRDRET. The complete CDR3 protein is CASSRDRETQYF.

The CDR3 loop is CASSFLGIQPQHF. The DNA read from the CDR3 is TGTGCCAGCTCCTTTCTAGGAATTCAGCCC. The chain is built from TRBV2 and TRBJ1-5, with D unresolved. The DNA ends 3 residues before the CDR3 does, and the rest of the CDR3 is filled in from the germline J gene. CDR3 length: 13 amino acids. Germline assignment: CDR1 SNHLY and CDR2 FYNNEI. V lost 8 bases, J lost 6 bases, and 14 bases lay in between.

In regard to this clone: The read ends 3 residues shy of where the CDR3 ends; the end is completed using the germline J gene. The V gene is TRBV19, the J gene TRBJ2-3; TRBD1 might be the D (6 bases). The CDR3 is 15 amino acids. CDR1 is LNHDA, CDR2 SQIVND, per germline (reference sequence). V was trimmed by 2 bases and J by 2 bases, leaving 11 bases between them. CDR3 amino acids: CASSIMGHTTDTQYF. The part of the CDR3 DNA that was read is TGTGCCAGTAGTATAATGGGACACACCACAGATACG.

Of note for this clone: The CDR3 end lies 3 residues beyond the end of the read and is filled in from the germline J gene. J is TRBJ2-2 and V is TRBV7-9, with D possibly matching TRBD1 (6 bases). The CDR3 has 15 amino acids. Trimming shortened V by 5 bases and J by 4 bases, and 14 bases separated the two germline ends. Germline lookup yields CDR1 SEHNR and CDR2 FQNEAQ (reference sequence). CDR3: CASSRQGMSTGELFF. The sequenced part of the CDR3 DNA is TGTGCCAGCAGCCGCCAGGGGATGTCCACCGGGGAG.

Of note for this clone: The read comes to an end 3 residues before the CDR3 does, leaving the germline J gene to fill in the end. The chain links TRBV19 to TRBJ1-2; D remains unclear. The CDR3 length is 12 residues. CDR1 and CDR2 (germline): LNHDA, SQIVND (reference sequence). The DNA read from the CDR3 is TGTGCCAGTAGCCCCTCGAGCTACGAC. This encodes CASSPSSYD. The full-length CDR3 reads as CASSPSSYDYTF. The whole variable domain, filled in from reference TRBV19 and TRBJ1-2, reads DGGITQSPKYLFRKEGQNVTLSCEQNLNHDAMYWYRQDPGQGLRLIYYSQIVNDFQKGDIAEGYSVSREKKESFPLTVTSAQKNPTAFYLCASSPSSYDYTFGSGTRLTVV.

Of note for this clone: The read halts 3 residues ahead of the CDR3 end, with the missing end drawn from the germline J gene. The rearrangement links TRBV7-9 to TRBJ2-4, with D hard to call. The CDR3 spans 13 residues. CDR1 is SEHNR, CDR2 FQNEAQ, per germline (reference sequence). CDR3 DNA (partial): TGTGCCAGCAGCTTTGAGTCCCTCTATGGT. Protein sequence: CASSFESLYG. In full, the CDR3 is CASSFESLYGQYF. Drawing the rest from reference TRBV7-9 and TRBJ2-4, the complete variable domain is DTGVSQNPRHKITKRGQNVTFRCDPISEHNRLYWYRQTLGQGPEFLTYFQNEAQLEKSRLLSDRFSAERPKGSFSTLEIQRTEQGDSAMYLCASSFESLYGQYFGAGTRLSVL.

As to this clone: The read ends 3 residues before the CDR3 terminus; that terminus is restored from the germline J gene. The chain has TRBV19 and TRBJ1-5, with a possible D match to TRBD1 (5 bases). CDR3 length equals 13 residues. In germline, CDR1 is LNHDA, CDR2 SQIVND (reference sequence). V lost 8 bases and J lost 7, with 15 bases in between. The CDR3 region is CASGAGPGQPQHF. Incomplete CDR3 DNA: TGTGCCAGTGGTGCGGGGCCGGGGCAGCCC.

A word on this clone: Read sequence stops 3 residues before the CDR3 end, and the germline J gene provides the missing end. The rearrangement links TRBV20-1 to TRBJ2-5; TRBD2 aligns across 11 bases. Germline V lookup: CDR1 DFQATT, CDR2 SNEGSKA (reference sequence). The CDR3 sequence is 15 residues long. Partial CDR3 DNA: TGCAGTGGGGCCTGGACTAGCGGGCCCACAGATACC. Protein: CSGAWTSGPTDT. The complete CDR3 sequence is CSGAWTSGPTDTQYF.

Remarks on this clone: Sequencing ends 3 residues short of the CDR3 end; the germline J gene provides the rest. This chain links TRBV6-2 or TRBV6-3 with TRBJ2-3; TRBD2 aligns across 7 bases. J was trimmed by 1 base and V by 6 bases; bases with no gene match: 7. Germline V lookup: CDR1 MNHEY, CDR2 SVGEGT. The CDR3 loop spans 15 amino acids. CDR3: CASSRLAGRTDTQYF. The covered CDR3 bases are TGTGCCAGCAGCAGACTAGCAGGGCGCACAGATACG.

Comments on this clone: The read terminates 3 residues ahead of where the CDR3 ends, so the germline J gene completes it. The chain employs TRBV19 and TRBJ2-7, with 7 nucleotides matching TRBD1. CDR1 is LNHDA and CDR2 is SQIVND in the germline V gene (reference sequence). V gave up 2 bases and J gave up 3 bases; unmatched junction bases: 7. CDR3 length: 15 residues. The CDR3 loop is CASSISTGSRYEQYF. The sequenced CDR3 bases are TGTGCCAGTAGTATATCGACAGGGTCCCGCTACGAG.

Of note for this clone: The read comes to an end 3 residues before the CDR3 does, leaving the germline J gene to fill in the end. The chain recombines TRBV7-3 with TRBJ2-4; TRBD1 matches at 9 bases. The CDR3 sequence is 14 residues long. Germline V CDR1 and CDR2: SGHTA, FQGTGA. CDR3: CASSRTGTGQDQYF. The part of the CDR3 DNA that was read is TGTGCCAGCAGCAGAACCGGGACAGGGCAGGAT.